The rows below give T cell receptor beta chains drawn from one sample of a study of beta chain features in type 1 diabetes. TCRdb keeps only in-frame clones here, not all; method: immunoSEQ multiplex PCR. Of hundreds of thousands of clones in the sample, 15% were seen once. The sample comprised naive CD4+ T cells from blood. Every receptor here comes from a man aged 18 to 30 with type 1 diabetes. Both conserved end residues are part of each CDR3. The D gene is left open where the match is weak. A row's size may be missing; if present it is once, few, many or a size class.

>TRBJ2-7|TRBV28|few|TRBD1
CASSLTHRGADEQYF
TGTGCCAGCAGTCTCACTCACAGGGGAGCGGACGAGCAGTACTTC
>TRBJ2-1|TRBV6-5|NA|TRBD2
CASSYGTSGSSWEQFF
TGTGCCAGCAGTTACGGGACTAGCGGGAGTTCATGGGAGCAGTTCTTC
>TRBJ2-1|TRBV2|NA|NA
CASSGQGSGFF
TGTGCCAGCAGTGGGCAGGGGTCGGGGTTCTTC
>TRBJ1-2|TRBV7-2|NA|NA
CASSSLDHSGGYTF
TGTGCCAGCAGCTCGCTGGACCACTCGGGGGGCTACACCTTC
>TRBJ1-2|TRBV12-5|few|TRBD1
CASGLGGTGGFGYTF
TGTGCTAGTGGTTTGGGTGGGACAGGGGGCTTTGGCTACACCTTC
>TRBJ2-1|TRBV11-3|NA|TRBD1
CASSHGTAEQFF
TGTGCCAGCAGCCACGGGACAGCCGAGCAGTTCTTC
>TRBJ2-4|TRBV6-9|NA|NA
CATPTSRVGKGF
TGTGCCACCCCGACTAGTAGGGTTGGTAAAGGGTTC
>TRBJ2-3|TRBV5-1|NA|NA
CASRSSGSTDTQYF
TGCGCCAGCAGAAGCTCGGGATCCACAGATACGCAGTATTTT
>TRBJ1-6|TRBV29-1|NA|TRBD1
CSGTWGTVLSPLHF
TGCAGCGGGACCTGGGGGACAGTACTTTCACCCCTCCACTTT
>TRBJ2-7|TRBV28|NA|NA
CASSLVIDYYEQYF
TGTGCCAGCAGTTTAGTTATAGACTACTACGAGCAGTACTTC
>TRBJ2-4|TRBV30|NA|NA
CAWSEGGSKNIQYF
TGTGCCTGGAGTGAGGGGGGGTCAAAAAACATTCAGTACTTC
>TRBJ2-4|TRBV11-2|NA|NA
CASSNTGAKNIQYF
TGTGCCAGCAGCAATACAGGAGCCAAAAACATTCAGTACTTC
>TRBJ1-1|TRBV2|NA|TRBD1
CASSTGGENTEAFF
TGTGCCAGCAGCACAGGGGGCGAGAACACTGAAGCTTTCTTT
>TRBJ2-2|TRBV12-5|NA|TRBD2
CASGSGGTGELFF
TGTGCTAGTGGGTCGGGAGGCACCGGGGAGCTGTTTTTT
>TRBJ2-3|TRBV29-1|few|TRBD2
CSVALAGGGTDTQYF
TGCAGCGTCGCGTTAGCGGGGGGGGGCACAGATACGCAGTATTTT
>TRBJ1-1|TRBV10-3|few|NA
CAISEHKGGTEAFF
TGTGCCATCAGTGAACACAAAGGGGGAACTGAAGCTTTCTTT
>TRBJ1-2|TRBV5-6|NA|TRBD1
CASSGTTGAYGYTF
TGTGCCAGCAGCGGCACAACAGGGGCCTATGGCTACACCTTC
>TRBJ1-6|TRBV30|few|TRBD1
CAWSPGTGPLHF
TGTGCCTGGAGTCCCGGGACAGGGCCCCTCCACTTT
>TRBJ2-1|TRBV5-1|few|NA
CASSLGTLSREQFF
TGCGCCAGCAGCTTGGGGACTTTGAGCCGTGAGCAGTTCTTC
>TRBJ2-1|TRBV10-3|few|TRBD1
CAISEGQGAYNEQFF
TGTGCCATCAGTGAGGGACAGGGGGCCTACAATGAGCAGTTCTTC
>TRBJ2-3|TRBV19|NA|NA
CASSKGGGRGDTQYF
TGTGCCAGTAGTAAAGGCGGGGGCCGGGGAGATACGCAGTATTTT
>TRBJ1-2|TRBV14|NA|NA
CASSQDRGHYTF
TGTGCCAGCAGCCAAGACAGGGGACACTACACCTTC
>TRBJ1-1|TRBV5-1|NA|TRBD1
CASSIRQGMNTEAFF
TGCGCCAGCAGCATAAGACAGGGGATGAACACTGAAGCTTTCTTT
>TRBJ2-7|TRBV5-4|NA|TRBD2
CASSLAVGTTMEQYF
TGTGCCAGCAGCTTGGCCGTTGGGACTACCATGGAGCAGTACTTC
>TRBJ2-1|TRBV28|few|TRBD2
CASSLLAANSYNEQFF
TGTGCCAGCAGTTTGCTAGCGGCGAACTCCTACAATGAGCAGTTCTTC
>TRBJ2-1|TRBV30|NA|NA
CAWDSGSGNEQFF
TGTGCCTGGGACTCGGGTTCTGGCAATGAGCAGTTCTTC
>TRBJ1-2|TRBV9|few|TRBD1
CASRQPGQGNYGYTF
TGTGCCAGCAGACAGCCGGGACAGGGCAACTATGGCTACACCTTC
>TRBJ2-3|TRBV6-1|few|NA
CASTLADTQYF
TGTGCCAGCACCCTTGCAGATACGCAGTATTTT
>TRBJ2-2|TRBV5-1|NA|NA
CASSLRLAGELFF
TGCGCCAGCAGCCTCCGACTAGCCGGGGAGCTGTTTTTT
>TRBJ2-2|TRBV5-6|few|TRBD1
CASSLRDREVGELFF
TGTGCCAGCAGCTTGAGGGACAGGGAGGTCGGGGAGCTGTTTTTT
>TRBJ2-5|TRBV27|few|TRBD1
CASRDRGKETQYF
TGTGCCAGCAGAGACAGGGGGAAGGAGACCCAGTACTTC
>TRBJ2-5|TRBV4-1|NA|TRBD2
CASSPSSGREETQYF
TGCGCCAGCAGCCCAAGTAGCGGGAGGGAAGAGACCCAGTACTTC
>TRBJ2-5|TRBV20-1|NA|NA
CRAGYETQYF
TGCAGAGCAGGCTACGAGACCCAGTACTTC